There are many counts of the clone carrying this TCR beta chain. Its antigen is unidentified. Germline V gene lookup returns CDR1 SGHAT and CDR2 FQDESV (reference sequence). This CDR3 contains 16 residues. The V and J ends lost 5 bases and 2 bases respectively, with 15 bases between them. These data originate in a study of T cells in Graves' hyperthyroidism and ophthalmopathy. Subjects with ophthalmopathy showed a Clinical Activity Score no lower than 3, a NOSPECS grade no lower than 4, and a duration shorter than 3 months. Patients with uncontrolled infections, other autoimmune diseases, pregnancy or lactation were excluded. Each diagnosis drew on symptoms, thyroxine, TRAb, thyroid ultrasound and orbital computed tomography findings. General study results and limits: Also found in blood were most expanded thyroid clonotypes above 0.001.

Template material for amplifying TCR beta CDR3 regions consisted of RNA transcripts. Primed by the HTBI set, a first-round RT-PCR was run on the TCR CDR3. MiXCR, applied by TCRdb to the multiplex PCR reads, yields one record per CDR3 protein. In the table there are 350,000 or so distinct CDR3 sequences, about a sixth of which are singletons. Sequencing was carried out using blood. The V gene is TRBV11-1, the J gene TRBJ2-2; D unclear. This sequence originates from a woman aged 40-49 years with Graves' ophthalmopathy. CDR3 sequence reads: CASSRGTGVNTGELFF. In nucleotides, the CDR3 is TGTGCCAGCAGCCGTGGTACTGGGGTAAACACCGGGGAGCTGTTTTTT. The whole variable domain, filled in from reference TRBV11-1 and TRBJ2-2, reads EAEVAQSPRYKITEKSQAVAFWCDPISGHATLYWYRQILGQGPELLVQFQDESVVDDSQLPKDRFSAERLKGVDSTLKIQPAELGDSAMYLCASSRGTGVNTGELFFGEGSRLTVL.